This TCR beta chain was observed in a study of identifying expanded T cells in peripheral blood. Study observations and caveats: Variance in clone template counts between approximately 2-week samples significantly increased with total template count across all healthy donors.

Assay used: immunoSEQ multiplex PCR; TCRdb lists only in-frame clones, some missing. The data show around 80,000 clones, with roughly nine tenths seen just once and over 2.5% held by the top ten. Collection occurred without any documented infections or immune events in donors. This CDR3 is built from 15 residues. Germline V gene lookup returns CDR1 LNHDA and CDR2 SQIVND (reference sequence). Trimming removed 5 bases at V and 2 bases at J, with 13 bases between. Note on this clone: Antigen: not known.

This chain connects TRBV19 to TRBJ1-3, with D possibly matching TRBD1 (6 bases). This receptor was identified in a person between 18 and 75 years old in good health. Material: blood. CDR3 bases: TGTGCCAGTAGTCCCACAGGGTCCCCTGGAAACACCATATATTTT. It specifies CASSPTGSPGNTIYF.